This TCR beta chain was recovered during a study of human T cells and chemical hapten exposure. From germline, CDR1 is SGDLS and CDR2 YYNGEE. The CDR3 loop spans 14 amino acids. Between the trimmed V and J ends, which lost 0 bases and 1 base, there was a span of 5 bases. This clonotype was detected only a few times. Stated time point: pre-sensitization, week 0. Treatment described: therapeutic diphenylcyclopropenone sensitization with weekly scalp DPC. It was the library that attached unique molecular identifiers to individual cDNA molecules. MiXCR, applied by TCRdb to the RACE reads, yields one record per CDR3 protein. The repertoire consists of around 300,000 distinct CDR3 sequences, with roughly 6% occurring once and the leading ten covering over 6.5%.

The TCR was taken from a woman between 18 and 29 years old with alopecia areata. Some clones in this sample may be carry-over from other donors' samples. Sample: whole blood, taken in connection with sensitization to the hapten diphenylcyclopropenone (DPC). The chain joins TRBV9 to TRBJ2-4; D is unclear. CDR3 protein: CASSVGRAKNIQYF. The CDR3 DNA reads as TGTGCCAGCAGCGTAGGCCGGGCCAAAAACATTCAGTACTTC.